This is a list of T cell receptor beta chains from one sample in a study of CD8+CD57+ T cells in acquired aplastic anemia. TCRdb re-called the reads through MiXCR, storing one row per CDR3 protein. This sample has 160,000 or so distinct CDR3 sequences; over 40% occur once, and the top ten carry 3.2%. The specimen was sorted CD4+, CD8+, or CD8+CD57+ T cells (not recorded which) from PBMCs. All receptors come from a human donor with aplastic anemia. Both conserved end residues are part of each CDR3. Each record gives: D gene, clone size, V gene, J gene, CDR3 DNA, CDR3 protein. The D gene is left open where the match is weak. Size is omitted from some rows. Given values are once, few, many or a class for expanded clones.

TRBD2	.	TRBV4-3	TRBJ2-1	TGCGCCAGCAGCCAAGAAATCGACCCGGGACTAGCTGGTGAGCAGTTCTTC	CASSQEIDPGLAGEQFF
.	.	TRBV20-1	TRBJ2-3	TGCAGTGCTACCCCCAACCAGGGACGCGCTCAGGGGACGCAGTATTTT	CSATPNQGRAQGTQYF
.	.	TRBV20-1	TRBJ2-5	TGCAGTGCTAGAGATGTGGAGACCCAGTACTTC	CSARDVETQYF
TRBD1	.	TRBV11-2	TRBJ2-7	TGTGCCAGCAGCTTAGTCTTGGACCTAGGACAGGGCATCGACGAGCAGTACTTC	CASSLVLDLGQGIDEQYF
TRBD1	.	TRBV29-1	TRBJ2-5	TGCAGCGTTGAGGGGACAGGGGGAGAGACCCAGTACTTC	CSVEGTGGETQYF
.	.	TRBV24-1	TRBJ2-1	TGTGCCACCAGTGATACTGAGCATGAGCAGTTCTTC	CATSDTEHEQFF
TRBD1	many	TRBV4-2	TRBJ1-2	TGTGCCAGCAGCCAAGAATCAACAGGGGGCTATGGCTACACCTTC	CASSQESTGGYGYTF
.	once	TRBV7-2	TRBJ1-1	TGTGCCAGCAGTCGCCTCGGGGGTAGTGAAGCTTTCTTT	CASSRLGGSEAFF
TRBD2	many	TRBV24-1	TRBJ2-1	TGTGCCACCAGTGCCCGGACTAGCGGGACCCACTACAATGAGCAGTTCTTC	CATSARTSGTHYNEQFF
TRBD1	.	TRBV14	TRBJ2-2	TGTGCCAGCAGGGATCAGGGGGCGGACGGGGAGCTGTTTTTT	CASRDQGADGELFF
.	once	TRBV4-2	TRBJ1-2	TGTGCCAGCAGCCAAGAGGTCGCAGGGAGAGGCCACACCTTC	CASSQEVAGRGHTF
.	once	TRBV29-1	TRBJ2-7	TGCAGCGTTGGGCATCCCCAGGGCGAGCAGTACTTC	CSVGHPQGEQYF
TRBD1	.	TRBV20-1	TRBJ2-7	TGCAGTGCAACCGACAGGGGAAATACCTACGAGCAGTACTTC	CSATDRGNTYEQYF
.	.	TRBV10-3	TRBJ2-2	TGTGCCATCAGTGAGTGGGAGACTGTGGAGCTGTTTTTT	CAISEWETVELFF
.	many	TRBV20-1	TRBJ2-7	TGCAGTGCTAGAACCCGGGACAAGTCCTACGAGCAGTACTTC	CSARTRDKSYEQYF
TRBD1	.	TRBV15	TRBJ2-3	TGTGCCACCAGCAGCGCCCTGGGACAGGGGTTAGATACGCAGTATTTT	CATSSALGQGLDTQYF